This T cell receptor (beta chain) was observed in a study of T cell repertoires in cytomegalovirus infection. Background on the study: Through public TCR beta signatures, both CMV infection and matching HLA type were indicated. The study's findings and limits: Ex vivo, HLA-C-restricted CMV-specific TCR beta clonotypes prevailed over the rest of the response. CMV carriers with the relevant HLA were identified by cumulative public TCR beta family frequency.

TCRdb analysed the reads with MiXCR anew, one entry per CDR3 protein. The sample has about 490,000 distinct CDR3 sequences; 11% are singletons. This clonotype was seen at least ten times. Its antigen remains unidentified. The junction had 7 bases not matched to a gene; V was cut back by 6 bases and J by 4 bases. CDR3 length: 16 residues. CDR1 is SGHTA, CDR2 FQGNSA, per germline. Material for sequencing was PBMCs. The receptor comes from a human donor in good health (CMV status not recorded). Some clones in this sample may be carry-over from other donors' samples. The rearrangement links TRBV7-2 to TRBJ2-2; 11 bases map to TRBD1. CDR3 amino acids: CASRQGQGAGTGELFF. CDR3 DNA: TGTGCCAGCAGACAAGGACAGGGGGCTGGCACCGGGGAGCTGTTTTTT.